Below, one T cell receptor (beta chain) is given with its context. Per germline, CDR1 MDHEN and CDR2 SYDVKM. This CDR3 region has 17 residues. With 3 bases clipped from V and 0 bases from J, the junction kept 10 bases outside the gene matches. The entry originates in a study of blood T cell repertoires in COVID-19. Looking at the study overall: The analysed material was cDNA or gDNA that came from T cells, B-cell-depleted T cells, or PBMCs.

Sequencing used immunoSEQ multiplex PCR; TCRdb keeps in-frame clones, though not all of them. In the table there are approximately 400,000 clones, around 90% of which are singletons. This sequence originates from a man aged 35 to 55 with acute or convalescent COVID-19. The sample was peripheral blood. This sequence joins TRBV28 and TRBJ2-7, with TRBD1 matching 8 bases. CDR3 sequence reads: CASSFYLDRVSSYEQYF. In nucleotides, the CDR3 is TGTGCCAGCAGTTTCTACCTGGACAGGGTGAGCTCCTACGAGCAGTACTTC.